This TCR beta chain was obtained from a study of T cell changes during pregnancy in multiple sclerosis. The CDR3 sequence is 14 residues long. Germline CDR1 and CDR2: SEHNR and FQNEAQ (reference sequence). Deletions cut 1 base from V and 4 bases from J, with 10 bases between. The repertoire was sequenced with immunoSEQ multiplex PCR; TCRdb's copy has only in-frame clones and lacks some. Among about 73,000 clones, about 90% were seen once, and the ten largest hold around a tenth. The sequence derives from a female donor in good health, enrolled as a control in a pregnancy study. The V and J genes are TRBV7-9 and TRBJ1-2; the D gene is possibly TRBD1 (5 bases). This sample comprised peripheral blood, obtained after pregnancy. In nucleotides, the CDR3 is TGTGCCAGCAGCTTAGGTTCCGGGGGCTATGGCTACACCTTC. This translates into CASSLGSGGYGYTF. The whole variable domain, filled in from reference TRBV7-9 and TRBJ1-2, reads DTGVSQNPRHKITKRGQNVTFRCDPISEHNRLYWYRQTLGQGPEFLTYFQNEAQLEKSRLLSDRFSAERPKGSFSTLEIQRTEQGDSAMYLCASSLGSGGYGYTFGSGTRLTVV.